A selection of T cell receptor beta chains follows, all from one sample in a study of cytomegalovirus exposure and HLA in healthy donors. Data came from immunoSEQ multiplex PCR; TCRdb stores just in-frame clones and leaves some out. Of roughly 120,000 clones listed, more than 70% are singletons. Sequencing used PBMCs. The receptors were sampled from a man younger than 35 in good health and CMV-seronegative. Both conserved end residues are part of each CDR3. A D gene is named only where the DNA matches it firmly. Clone size is stated in some rows and not others, as once, few, many or a class when expanded.

j_gene	d_gene	abundance	v_gene	len	CDR3nt	CDR3aa
TRBJ1-5	-	few	TRBV7-9	14	TGTGCCAGCAGCTTAGACACCGGGAATCAGCCCCAGCATTTT	CASSLDTGNQPQHF
TRBJ1-2	TRBD1	-	TRBV27	15	TGTGCCAGCAGTGCTGTAGGGGGCGTATTTTCTGGCTACACCTTC	CASSAVGGVFSGYTF
TRBJ2-3	-	once	TRBV10-1	15	TGCGCCAGCAGTGAAGGAGGACTATCCACAGATACGCAGTATTTT	CASSEGGLSTDTQYF
TRBJ2-5	-	-	TRBV18	13	TGTGCCAGCTCACCGGCTTTACAAGAGACCCAGTACTTC	CASSPALQETQYF
TRBJ2-1	TRBD1	-	TRBV5-6	12	TGTGCCAGCAGCCGACAGGGGAATGAGCAGTTCTTC	CASSRQGNEQFF
TRBJ1-1	-	once	TRBV9	14	TGTGCCAGCAGCGAAACAGGACGGCACACTGAAGCTTTCTTT	CASSETGRHTEAFF
TRBJ1-5	TRBD1	-	TRBV6-5	14	TGTGCCAGCAGTTACGACAGGGATAGTTTACCCCAGCATTTT	CASSYDRDSLPQHF
TRBJ2-7	TRBD1	-	TRBV19	14	TGTGCCAGTCGGTGGAGACAGGGATCCTACGAGCAGTACTTC	CASRWRQGSYEQYF
TRBJ2-1	-	-	TRBV7-2	15	TGTGCCAGCAGCTCAAGACTAAGTTGGGACAATGAGCAGTTCTTC	CASSSRLSWDNEQFF
TRBJ2-7	TRBD1	-	TRBV28	16	TGTGCCAGCAGGGTTATGGGACAGGGAATGGCCTACGAGCAGTACTTC	CASRVMGQGMAYEQYF
TRBJ1-1	TRBD1	-	TRBV29-1	14	TGCAGCGTTGAGCCAGGGGGCCCGAACACTGAAGCTTTCTTT	CSVEPGGPNTEAFF
TRBJ2-7	-	-	TRBV30	16	TGTGCCTGGAGTGCCGTGGACAGACATAACTCCTACGAGCAGTACTTC	CAWSAVDRHNSYEQYF
TRBJ2-1	TRBD2	-	TRBV5-1	16	TGCGCCAGCAGCTTGGCCCCGACTAGCGGTAACAATGAGCAGTTCTTC	CASSLAPTSGNNEQFF
TRBJ2-3	-	-	TRBV7-2	15	TGTGCCAGCAGCTCCCAATCCGGGGGCACAGATACGCAGTATTTT	CASSSQSGGTDTQYF
TRBJ2-1	TRBD2	once	TRBV7-9	15	TGTGCCAGCAGCTTAGTTCTAGCGGGAGCGAATGAGCAGTTCTTC	CASSLVLAGANEQFF
TRBJ2-2	-	once	TRBV7-8	14	TGTGCCAGCAGCTTAACCGGGGGCACCGGGGAGCTGTTTTTT	CASSLTGGTGELFF
TRBJ1-2	-	-	TRBV7-2	15	TGTGCCAGCAGCCCCCGGACAGTAGCTAACTATGGCTACACCTTC	CASSPRTVANYGYTF
TRBJ2-2	-	-	TRBV5-4	14	TGTGCCAGCAGCTTTGATTGGGCGACCGGGGAGCTGTTTTTT	CASSFDWATGELFF
TRBJ1-2	TRBD1	-	TRBV19	16	TGTGCCAGTAGTAAAGGACAGGGAGGGTATCAGGGTGGCTACACCTTC	CASSKGQGGYQGGYTF
TRBJ2-7	-	-	TRBV6-5	16	TGTGCCAGCAGTTCGGTAAAACCGGGACTGAGCGCCGAGCAGTACTTC	CASSSVKPGLSAEQYF
TRBJ2-1	TRBD2	-	TRBV6-6	12	TGTGCCAGCAGTTCGGGGGGGACTGAGCAGTTCTTC	CASSSGGTEQFF
TRBJ2-2	-	once	TRBV6-5	14	TGTGCCAGCAGTTACTCTTCAGTTAAGGGGGAGCTGTTTTTT	CASSYSSVKGELFF
TRBJ2-5	TRBD2	-	TRBV11-2	16	TGTGCCAGCAGCTTAGCGCTAGCGGGGGGGACAGAGACCCAGTACTTC	CASSLALAGGTETQYF
TRBJ1-5	-	-	TRBV6-1	13	TGTGCCAGCAGTGAGCGGGGGAATCAGCCCCAGCATTTT	CASSERGNQPQHF